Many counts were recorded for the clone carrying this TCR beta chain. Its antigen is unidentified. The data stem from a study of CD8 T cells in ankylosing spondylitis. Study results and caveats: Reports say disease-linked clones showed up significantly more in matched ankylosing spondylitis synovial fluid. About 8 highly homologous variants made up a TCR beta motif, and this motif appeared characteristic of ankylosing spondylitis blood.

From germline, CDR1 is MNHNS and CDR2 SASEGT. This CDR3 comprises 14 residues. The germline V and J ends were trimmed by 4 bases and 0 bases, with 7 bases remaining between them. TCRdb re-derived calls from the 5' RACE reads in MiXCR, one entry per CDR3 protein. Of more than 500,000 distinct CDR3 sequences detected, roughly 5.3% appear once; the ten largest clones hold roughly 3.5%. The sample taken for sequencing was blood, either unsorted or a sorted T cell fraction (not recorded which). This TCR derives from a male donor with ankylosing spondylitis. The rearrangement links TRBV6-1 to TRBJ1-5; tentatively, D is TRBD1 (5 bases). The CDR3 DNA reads TGTGCCAGCAGTGGGACATTTAGCAATCAGCCCCAGCATTTT. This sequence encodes CASSGTFSNQPQHF.